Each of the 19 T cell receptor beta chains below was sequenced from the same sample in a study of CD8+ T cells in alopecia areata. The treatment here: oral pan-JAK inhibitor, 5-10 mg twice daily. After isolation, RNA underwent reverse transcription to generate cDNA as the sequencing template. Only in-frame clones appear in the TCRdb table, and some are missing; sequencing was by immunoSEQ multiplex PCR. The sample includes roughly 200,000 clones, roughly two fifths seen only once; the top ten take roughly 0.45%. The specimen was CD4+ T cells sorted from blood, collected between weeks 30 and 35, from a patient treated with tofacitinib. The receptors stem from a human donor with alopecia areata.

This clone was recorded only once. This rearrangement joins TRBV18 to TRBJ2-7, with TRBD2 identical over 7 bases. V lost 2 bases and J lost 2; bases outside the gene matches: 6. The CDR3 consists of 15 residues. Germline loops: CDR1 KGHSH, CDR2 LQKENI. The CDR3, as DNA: TGTGCCAGCTCACCATCGGCGGGGGATCCCTACGAGCAGTACTTC. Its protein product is CASSPSAGDPYEQYF.

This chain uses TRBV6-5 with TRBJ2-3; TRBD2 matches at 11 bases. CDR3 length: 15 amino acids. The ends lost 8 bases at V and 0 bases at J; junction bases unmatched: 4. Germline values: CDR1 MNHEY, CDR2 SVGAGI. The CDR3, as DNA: TGTGCCAGCTCTTCTAGCGGGAGGAGCACAGATACGCAGTATTTT. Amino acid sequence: CASSSSGRSTDTQYF.

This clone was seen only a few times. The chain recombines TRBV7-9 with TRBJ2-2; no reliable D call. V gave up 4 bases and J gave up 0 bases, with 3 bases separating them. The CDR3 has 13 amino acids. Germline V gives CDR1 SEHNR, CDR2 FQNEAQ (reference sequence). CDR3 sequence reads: CASSWSNTGELFF. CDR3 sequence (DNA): TGTGCCAGCAGCTGGTCGAACACCGGGGAGCTGTTTTTT.

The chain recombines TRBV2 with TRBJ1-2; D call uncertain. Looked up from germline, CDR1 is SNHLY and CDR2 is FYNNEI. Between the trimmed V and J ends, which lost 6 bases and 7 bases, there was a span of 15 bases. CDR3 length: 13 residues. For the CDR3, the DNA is TGTGCCAGCAGAGAACGGGGAGGTAGTGGCTACACCTTC. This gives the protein CASRERGGSGYTF.

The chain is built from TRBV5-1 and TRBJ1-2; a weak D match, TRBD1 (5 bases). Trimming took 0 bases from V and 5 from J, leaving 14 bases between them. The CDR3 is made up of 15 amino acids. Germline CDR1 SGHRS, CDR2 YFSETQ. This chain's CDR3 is CASSLGGADAYGYTF. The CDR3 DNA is TGCGCCAGCAGCTTGGGCGGGGCGGATGCTTATGGCTACACCTTC.

The CDR3, as DNA: TGTGCCAGCAGTTTAGGGGGAGGAGAGGGTAACTATGGCTACACCTTC. Amino acid sequence: CASSLGGGEGNYGYTF. The chain is built from TRBV27 and TRBJ1-2; D perhaps matches TRBD1 (5 bases). Per germline, CDR1 MNHEY and CDR2 SMNVEV (reference sequence). CDR3 size: 16 residues. Trimming left V 2 bases short and J 1 base short, with 14 bases between.

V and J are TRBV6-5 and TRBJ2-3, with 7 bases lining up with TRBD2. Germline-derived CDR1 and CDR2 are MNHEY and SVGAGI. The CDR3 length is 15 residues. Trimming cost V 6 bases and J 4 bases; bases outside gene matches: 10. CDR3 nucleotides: TGTGCCAGCAGGAGACTAGCCCTTGGCCCAGATACGCAGTATTTT. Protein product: CASRRLALGPDTQYF.

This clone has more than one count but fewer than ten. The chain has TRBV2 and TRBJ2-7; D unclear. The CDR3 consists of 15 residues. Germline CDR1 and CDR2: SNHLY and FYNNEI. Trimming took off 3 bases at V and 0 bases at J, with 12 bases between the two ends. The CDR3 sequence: CASSDGGFSSYEQYF. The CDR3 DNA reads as TGTGCCAGCAGTGATGGTGGGTTCAGCTCCTACGAGCAGTACTTC.

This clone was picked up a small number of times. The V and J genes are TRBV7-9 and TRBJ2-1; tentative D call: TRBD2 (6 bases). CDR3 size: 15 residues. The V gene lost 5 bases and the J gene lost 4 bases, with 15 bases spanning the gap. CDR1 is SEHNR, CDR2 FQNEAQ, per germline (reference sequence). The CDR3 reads CASSHAAGKYNEQFF. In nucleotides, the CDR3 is TGTGCCAGCAGCCACGCGGCGGGAAAATACAATGAGCAGTTCTTC.

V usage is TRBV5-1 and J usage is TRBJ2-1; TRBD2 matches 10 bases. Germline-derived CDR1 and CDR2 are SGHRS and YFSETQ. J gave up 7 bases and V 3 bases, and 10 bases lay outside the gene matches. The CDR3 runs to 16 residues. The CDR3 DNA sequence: TGCGCCAGCAGCTCCCGTGTTACTAGCGGGAAGAATGAGCAGTTCTTC. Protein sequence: CASSSRVTSGKNEQFF.

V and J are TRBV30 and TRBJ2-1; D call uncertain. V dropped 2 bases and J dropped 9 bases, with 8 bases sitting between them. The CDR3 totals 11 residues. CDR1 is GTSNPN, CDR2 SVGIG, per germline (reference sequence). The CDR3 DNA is TGTGCCTGGAGTTGGGCCGGTGAGCAGTTCTTC. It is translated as CAWSWAGEQFF.

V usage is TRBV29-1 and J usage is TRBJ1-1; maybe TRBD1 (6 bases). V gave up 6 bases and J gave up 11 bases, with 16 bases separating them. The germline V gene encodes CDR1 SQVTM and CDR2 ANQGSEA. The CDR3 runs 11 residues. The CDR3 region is CSVEGQGTAFF. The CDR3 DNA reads TGCAGCGTGGAGGGGCAGGGGACGGCTTTCTTT.

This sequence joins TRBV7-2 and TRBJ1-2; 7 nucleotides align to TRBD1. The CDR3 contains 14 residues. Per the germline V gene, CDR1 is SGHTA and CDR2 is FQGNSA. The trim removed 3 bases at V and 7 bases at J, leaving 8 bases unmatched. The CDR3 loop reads CASSFATGSGGYTF. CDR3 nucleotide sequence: TGTGCCAGCAGCTTCGCGACAGGGAGTGGTGGCTACACCTTC.

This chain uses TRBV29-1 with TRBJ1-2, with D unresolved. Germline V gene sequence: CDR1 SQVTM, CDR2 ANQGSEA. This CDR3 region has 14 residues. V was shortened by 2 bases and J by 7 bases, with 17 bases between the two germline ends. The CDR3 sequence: CSVETGSSMGGYTF. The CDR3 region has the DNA TGCAGCGTTGAAACCGGGTCGAGCATGGGTGGCTACACCTTC.

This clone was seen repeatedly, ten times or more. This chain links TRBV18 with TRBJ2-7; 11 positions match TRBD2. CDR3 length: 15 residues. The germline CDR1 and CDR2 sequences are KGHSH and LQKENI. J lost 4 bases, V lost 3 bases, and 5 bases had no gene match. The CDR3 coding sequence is TGTGCCAGCTCACCGACTAGCGGGATCCATTACGAGCAGTACTTC. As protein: CASSPTSGIHYEQYF.

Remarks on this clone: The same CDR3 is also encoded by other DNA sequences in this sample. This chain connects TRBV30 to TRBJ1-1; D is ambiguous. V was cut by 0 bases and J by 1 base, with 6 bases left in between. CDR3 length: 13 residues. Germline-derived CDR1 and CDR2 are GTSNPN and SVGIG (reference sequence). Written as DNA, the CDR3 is TGTGCCTGGAGTGTAAACAGGAACACTGAAGCTTTCTTT. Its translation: CAWSVNRNTEAFF.

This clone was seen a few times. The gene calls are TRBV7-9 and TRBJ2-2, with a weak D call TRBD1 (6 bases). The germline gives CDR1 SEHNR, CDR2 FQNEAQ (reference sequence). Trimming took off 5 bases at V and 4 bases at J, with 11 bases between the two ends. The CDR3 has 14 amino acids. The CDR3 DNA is TGTGCCAGCAGCGTACAGGGATTCACCGGGGAGCTGTTTTTT. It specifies CASSVQGFTGELFF.

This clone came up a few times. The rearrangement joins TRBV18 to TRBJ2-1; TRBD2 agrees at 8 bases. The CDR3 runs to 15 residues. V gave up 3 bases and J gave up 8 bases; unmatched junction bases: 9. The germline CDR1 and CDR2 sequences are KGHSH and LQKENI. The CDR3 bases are TGTGCCAGCTCACCCGTCAGCGGGAGTGGCTATGAGCAGTTCTTC. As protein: CASSPVSGSGYEQFF.

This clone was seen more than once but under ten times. This CDR3 is CASRRAGTKNIQYF. As DNA, the CDR3 is TGTGCCAGCCGGAGGGCGGGAACCAAAAACATTCAGTACTTC. This rearrangement joins TRBV2 to TRBJ2-4, with D perhaps matching TRBD2 (6 bases). Germline lookup yields CDR1 SNHLY and CDR2 FYNNEI. Trimming took off 8 bases at V and 2 bases at J, with 13 bases between the two ends. The CDR3 is 14 residues long.